The clone carrying this TCR beta chain was seen only a few times. Its target is not known. Described time point: new active TB diagnosis, blood taken before or within 7 days of starting treatment. Confirmation came from sputum smear and/or culture positivity for M. tuberculosis. This entry comes from a study of T cells in tuberculosis. About the study: Sequenced TCRs come from CD1B-GMM tetramer-binding T cells. Within 7 days of starting treatment, or before, PBMC were stored. Study conclusions and caveats: Selection depended on which cryopreserved specimens were available.

Sequencing was performed with immunoSEQ multiplex PCR; in TCRdb, only in-frame clones are kept and a portion is missing. The table includes approximately 46,000 clones, around 96% detected once. The J segment lost 2 bases and the V segment lost 0 bases, leaving 5 bases of the junction unmatched. CDR3 length equals 17 residues. Germline CDR1 reads SGDLS; CDR2 reads YYNGEE. Sequencing was performed on PBMCs, taken at tuberculosis diagnosis. The receptor was isolated from an adult with tuberculosis. The V call is TRBV9, the J call TRBJ2-2; 9 bases are shared with TRBD2. The CDR3 is CASSVAAGGPNTGELFF. CDR3 sequence (DNA): TGTGCCAGCAGCGTAGCGGCGGGAGGGCCCAACACCGGGGAGCTGTTTTTT.